This T cell receptor (beta chain) derives from a study of neurological immune-mediated disorders. In TCRdb, the 5' RACE reads were re-called with MiXCR into one record per CDR3 protein. Seen here are about 66,000 distinct CDR3 sequences, 3.4% observed once, and the top ten hold about 3.5%. Study conclusions and caveats: The highest TCR clonal expansion occurred in HTLV-1-associated myelopathy; multiple sclerosis fell below healthy controls.

This clonotype showed up many times. Its target is not known. Germline CDR1 LNHNV, CDR2 YYDKDF (reference sequence). J gave up 4 bases and V 0 bases, and 10 bases lay outside the gene matches. This CDR3 region has 19 residues. The starting material, 2 million PBMCs stored at -80 C, gave rise to the unsorted libraries. The gene calls are TRBV15 and TRBJ2-1; TRBD2 agrees at 12 bases. Sequenced input: PBMCs. The TCR originated in a man aged 40-55 years with multiple sclerosis. CDR3 DNA sequence: TGTGCCACCAGCAGAGATTTAACTAGCGGGGGGCCCGGGTACAATGAGCAGTTCTTC. Its protein is CATSRDLTSGGPGYNEQFF.